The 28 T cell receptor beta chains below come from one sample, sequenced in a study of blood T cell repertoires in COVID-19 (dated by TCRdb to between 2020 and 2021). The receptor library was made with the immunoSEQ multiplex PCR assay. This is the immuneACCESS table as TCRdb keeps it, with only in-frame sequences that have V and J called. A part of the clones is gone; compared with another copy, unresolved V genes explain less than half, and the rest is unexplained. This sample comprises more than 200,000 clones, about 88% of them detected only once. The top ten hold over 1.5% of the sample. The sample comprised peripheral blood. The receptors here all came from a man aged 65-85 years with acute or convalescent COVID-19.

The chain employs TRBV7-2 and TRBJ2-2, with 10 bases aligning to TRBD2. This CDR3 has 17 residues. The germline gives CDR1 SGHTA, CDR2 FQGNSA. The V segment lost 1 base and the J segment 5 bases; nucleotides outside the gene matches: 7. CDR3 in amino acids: CASSLVPSGSGTGELFF. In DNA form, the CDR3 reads TGTGCCAGCAGCTTAGTGCCTAGCGGGAGCGGGACCGGGGAGCTGTTTTTT. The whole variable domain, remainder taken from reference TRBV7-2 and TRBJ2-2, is GAGVSQSPSNKVTEKGKDVELRCDPISGHTALYWYRQSLGQGLEFLIYFQGNSAPDKSGLPSDRFSAERTGGSVSTLTIQRTQQEDSAVYLCASSLVPSGSGTGELFFGEGSRLTVL.

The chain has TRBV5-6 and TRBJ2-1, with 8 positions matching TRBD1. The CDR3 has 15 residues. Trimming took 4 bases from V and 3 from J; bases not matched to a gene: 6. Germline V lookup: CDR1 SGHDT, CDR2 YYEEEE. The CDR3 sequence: CASSALGQGYNEQFF. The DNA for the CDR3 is TGTGCCAGCAGCGCCTTAGGACAGGGCTACAATGAGCAGTTCTTC.

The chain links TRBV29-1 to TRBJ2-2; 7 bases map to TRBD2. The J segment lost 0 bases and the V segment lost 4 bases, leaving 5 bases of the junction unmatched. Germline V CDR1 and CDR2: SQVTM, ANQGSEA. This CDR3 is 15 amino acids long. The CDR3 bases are TGCAGCGTTGGTAGCGGGTGGGCGAACACCGGGGAGCTGTTTTTT. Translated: CSVGSGWANTGELFF.

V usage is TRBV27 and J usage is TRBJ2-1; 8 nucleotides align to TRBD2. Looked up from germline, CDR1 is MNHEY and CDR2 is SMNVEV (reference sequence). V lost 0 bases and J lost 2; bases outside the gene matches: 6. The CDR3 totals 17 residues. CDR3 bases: TGTGCCAGCAGTTTATCGGGCGGGAGGTTCCCCTACAATGAGCAGTTCTTC. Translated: CASSLSGGRFPYNEQFF.

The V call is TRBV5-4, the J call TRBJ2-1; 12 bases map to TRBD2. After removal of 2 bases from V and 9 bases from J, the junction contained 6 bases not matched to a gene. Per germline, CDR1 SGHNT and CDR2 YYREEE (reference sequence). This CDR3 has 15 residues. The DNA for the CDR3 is TGTGCCAGCAGCTTAGGGCTAGCGGGAGGGGGTGAGCAGTTCTTC. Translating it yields CASSLGLAGGGEQFF.

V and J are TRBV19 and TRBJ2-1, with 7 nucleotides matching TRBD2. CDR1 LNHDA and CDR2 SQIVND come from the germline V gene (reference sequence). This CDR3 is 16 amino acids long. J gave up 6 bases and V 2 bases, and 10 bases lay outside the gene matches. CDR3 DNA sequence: TGTGCCAGTAGTATACGGGGAGGGCTGAATTTCAATGAGCAGTTCTTC. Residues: CASSIRGGLNFNEQFF.

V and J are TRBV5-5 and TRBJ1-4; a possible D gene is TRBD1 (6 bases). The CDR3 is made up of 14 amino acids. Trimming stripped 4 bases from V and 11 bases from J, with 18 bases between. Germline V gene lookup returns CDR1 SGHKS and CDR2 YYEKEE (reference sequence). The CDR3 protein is CASSTTGSSGKLFF. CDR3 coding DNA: TGTGCCAGCAGCACGACAGGATCATCAGGGAAACTGTTTTTT. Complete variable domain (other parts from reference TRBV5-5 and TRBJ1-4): DAGVTQSPTHLIKTRGQQVTLRCSPISGHKSVSWYQQVLGQGPQFIFQYYEKEERGRGNFPDRFSARQFPNYSSELNVNALLLGDSALYLCASSTTGSSGKLFFGSGTQLSVL.

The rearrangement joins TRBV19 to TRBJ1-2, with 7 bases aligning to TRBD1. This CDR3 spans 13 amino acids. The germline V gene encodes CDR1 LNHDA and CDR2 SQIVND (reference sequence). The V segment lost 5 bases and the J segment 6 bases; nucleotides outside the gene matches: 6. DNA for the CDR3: TGTGCCAGTAGTCTCCTAACAGGGGATGGCTACACCTTC. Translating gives CASSLLTGDGYTF. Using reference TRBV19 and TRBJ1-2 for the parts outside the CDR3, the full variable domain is DGGITQSPKYLFRKEGQNVTLSCEQNLNHDAMYWYRQDPGQGLRLIYYSQIVNDFQKGDIAEGYSVSREKKESFPLTVTSAQKNPTAFYLCASSLLTGDGYTFGSGTRLTVV.

The CDR3: CASSRTGELFF. In DNA, the CDR3 is TGTGCCAGCTCACGGACAGGGGAACTGTTTTTT. The chain carries TRBV18 and TRBJ1-4, with TRBD1 matching 9 bases. V trimming: 4 bases; J trimming: 12 bases; junction bases outside the gene matches: 0. The CDR3 length is 11 residues. Per germline, CDR1 KGHSH and CDR2 LQKENI.

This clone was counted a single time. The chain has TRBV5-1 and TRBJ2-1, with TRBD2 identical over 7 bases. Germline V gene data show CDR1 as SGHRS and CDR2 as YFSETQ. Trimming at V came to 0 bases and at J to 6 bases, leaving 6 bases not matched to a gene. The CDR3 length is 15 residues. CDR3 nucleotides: TGCGCCAGCAGCTTGGGAAGTTGGACTAGCAATGAGCAGTTCTTC. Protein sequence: CASSLGSWTSNEQFF.

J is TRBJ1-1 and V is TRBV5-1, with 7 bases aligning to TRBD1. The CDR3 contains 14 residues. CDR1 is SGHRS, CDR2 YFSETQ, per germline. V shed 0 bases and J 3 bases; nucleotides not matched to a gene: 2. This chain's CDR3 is CASSLGDRYTEAFF. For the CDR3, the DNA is TGCGCCAGCAGCTTGGGGGACAGATACACTGAAGCTTTCTTT. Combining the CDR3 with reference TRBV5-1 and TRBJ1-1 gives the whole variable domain KAGVTQTPRYLIKTRGQQVTLSCSPISGHRSVSWYQQTPGQGLQFLFEYFSETQRNKGNFPGRFSGRQFSNSRSEMNVSTLELGDSALYLCASSLGDRYTEAFFGQGTRLTVV.

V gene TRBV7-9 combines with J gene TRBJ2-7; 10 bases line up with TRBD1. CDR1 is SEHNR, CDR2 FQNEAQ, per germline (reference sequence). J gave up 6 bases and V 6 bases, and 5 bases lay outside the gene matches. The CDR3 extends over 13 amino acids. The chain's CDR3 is CASRGTGDGEQYF. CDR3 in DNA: TGTGCCAGCAGAGGGACAGGGGACGGCGAGCAGTACTTC. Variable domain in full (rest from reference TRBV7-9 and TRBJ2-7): DTGVSQNPRHKITKRGQNVTFRCDPISEHNRLYWYRQTLGQGPEFLTYFQNEAQLEKSRLLSDRFSAERPKGSFSTLEIQRTEQGDSAMYLCASRGTGDGEQYFGPGTRLTVT.

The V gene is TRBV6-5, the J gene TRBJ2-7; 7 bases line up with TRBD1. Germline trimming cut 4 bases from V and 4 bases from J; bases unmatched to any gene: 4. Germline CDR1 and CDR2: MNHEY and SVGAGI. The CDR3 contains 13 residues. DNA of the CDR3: TGTGCCAGCAGTTTGACAGGGTCATACGAGCAGTACTTC. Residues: CASSLTGSYEQYF.

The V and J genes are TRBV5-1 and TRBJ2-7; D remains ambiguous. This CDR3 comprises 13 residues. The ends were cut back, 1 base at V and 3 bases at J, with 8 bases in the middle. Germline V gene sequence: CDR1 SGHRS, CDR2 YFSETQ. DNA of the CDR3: TGCGCCAGCAGCTTGCTCGTCGGCTACGAGCAGTACTTC. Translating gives CASSLLVGYEQYF.

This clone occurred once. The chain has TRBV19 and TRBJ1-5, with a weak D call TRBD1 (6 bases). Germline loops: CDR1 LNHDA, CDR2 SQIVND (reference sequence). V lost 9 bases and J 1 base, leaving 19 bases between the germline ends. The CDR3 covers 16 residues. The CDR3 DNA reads TGTGCCAGCAGACTTCGGGGGGCGCAAAGCAATCAGCCCCAGCATTTT. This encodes CASRLRGAQSNQPQHF.

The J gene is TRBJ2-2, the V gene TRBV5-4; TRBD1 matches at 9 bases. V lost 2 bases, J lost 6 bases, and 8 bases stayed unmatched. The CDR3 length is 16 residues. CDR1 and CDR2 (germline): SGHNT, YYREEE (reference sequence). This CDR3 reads CASSFLGQGKSGELFF. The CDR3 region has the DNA TGTGCCAGCAGCTTTCTCGGACAGGGGAAATCCGGGGAGCTGTTTTTT. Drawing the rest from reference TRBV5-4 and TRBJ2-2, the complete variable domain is ETGVTQSPTHLIKTRGQQVTLRCSSQSGHNTVSWYQQALGQGPQFIFQYYREEENGRGNFPPRFSGLQFPNYSSELNVNALELDDSALYLCASSFLGQGKSGELFFGEGSRLTVL.

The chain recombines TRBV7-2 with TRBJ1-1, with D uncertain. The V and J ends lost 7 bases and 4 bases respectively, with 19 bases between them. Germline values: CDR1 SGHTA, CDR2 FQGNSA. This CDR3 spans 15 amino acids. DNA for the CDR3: TGTGCCAGCAACTTCCAGACTGTATACGGCACTGAAGCTTTCTTT. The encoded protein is CASNFQTVYGTEAFF.

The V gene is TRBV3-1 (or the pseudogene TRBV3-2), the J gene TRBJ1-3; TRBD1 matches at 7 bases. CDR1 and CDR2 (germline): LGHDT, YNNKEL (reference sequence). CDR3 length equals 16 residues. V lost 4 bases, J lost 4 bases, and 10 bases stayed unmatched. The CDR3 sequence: CASSPSGGRTGNTIYF. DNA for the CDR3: TGTGCCAGCAGCCCCTCAGGGGGAAGAACAGGAAACACCATATATTTT.

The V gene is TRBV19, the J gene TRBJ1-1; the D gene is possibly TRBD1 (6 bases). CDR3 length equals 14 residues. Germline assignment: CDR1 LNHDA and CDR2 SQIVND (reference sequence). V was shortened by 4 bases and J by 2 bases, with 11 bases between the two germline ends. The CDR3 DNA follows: TGTGCCAGTAGTACTGACAGGATAAACACTGAAGCTTTCTTT. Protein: CASSTDRINTEAFF.

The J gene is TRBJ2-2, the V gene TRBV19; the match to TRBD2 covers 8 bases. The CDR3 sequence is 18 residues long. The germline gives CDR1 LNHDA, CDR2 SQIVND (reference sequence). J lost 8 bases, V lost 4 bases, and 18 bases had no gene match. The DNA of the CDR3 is TGTGCCAGTAGTAGCCTCGGTTTCAGCGGGAGTAATCGGGGGGAGCTGTTTTTT. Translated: CASSSLGFSGSNRGELFF.

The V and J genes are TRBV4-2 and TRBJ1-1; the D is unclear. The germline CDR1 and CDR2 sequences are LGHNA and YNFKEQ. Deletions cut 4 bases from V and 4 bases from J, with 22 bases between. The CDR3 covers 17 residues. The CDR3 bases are TGTGCCAGCAGCCCTAAGGGAGGGATTGGCTCTAGCACTGAAGCTTTCTTT. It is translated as CASSPKGGIGSSTEAFF.

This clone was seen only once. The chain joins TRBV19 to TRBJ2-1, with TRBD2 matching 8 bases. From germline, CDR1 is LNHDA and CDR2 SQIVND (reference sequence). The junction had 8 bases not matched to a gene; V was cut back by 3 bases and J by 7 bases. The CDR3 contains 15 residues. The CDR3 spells CASSMGTRAGNEQFF. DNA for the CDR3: TGTGCCAGTAGTATGGGGACTAGGGCAGGTAATGAGCAGTTCTTC.

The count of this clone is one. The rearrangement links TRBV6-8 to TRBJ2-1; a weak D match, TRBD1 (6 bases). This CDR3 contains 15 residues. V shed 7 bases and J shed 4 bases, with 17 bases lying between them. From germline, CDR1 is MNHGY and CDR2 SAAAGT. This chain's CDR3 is CASIRRAGVYNEQFF. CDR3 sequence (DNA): TGTGCCAGCATTCGCCGGGCAGGGGTGTACAATGAGCAGTTCTTC.

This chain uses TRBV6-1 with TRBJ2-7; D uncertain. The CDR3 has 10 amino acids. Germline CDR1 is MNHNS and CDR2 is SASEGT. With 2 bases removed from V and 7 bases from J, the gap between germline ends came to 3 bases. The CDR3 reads CASSEREQYF. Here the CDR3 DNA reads TGTGCCAGCAGTGAACGTGAGCAGTACTTC.

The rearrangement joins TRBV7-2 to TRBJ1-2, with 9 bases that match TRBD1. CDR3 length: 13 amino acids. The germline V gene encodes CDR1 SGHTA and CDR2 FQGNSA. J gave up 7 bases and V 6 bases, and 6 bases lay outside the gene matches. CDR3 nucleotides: TGTGCCAGCAGGTACCTACAGGGGGCTGGCTACACCTTC. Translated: CASRYLQGAGYTF.

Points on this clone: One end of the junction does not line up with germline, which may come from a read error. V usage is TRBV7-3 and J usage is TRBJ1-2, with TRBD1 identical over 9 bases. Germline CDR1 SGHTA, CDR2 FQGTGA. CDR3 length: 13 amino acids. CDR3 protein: CASSPGQGYDYTF. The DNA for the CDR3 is TGTGCCAGCAGCCCGGGACAGGGCTATGACTACACCTTC.

CDR3 sequence: CASSLAGQGFEQYF. CDR3 nucleotide sequence: TGTGCCAGCAGCTTAGCGGGACAGGGGTTCGAGCAGTACTTC. The V call is TRBV7-9, the J call TRBJ2-7; 10 nucleotides align to TRBD1. This CDR3 has 14 residues. After removal of 0 bases from V and 6 bases from J, the junction contained 2 bases not matched to a gene. Looked up from germline, CDR1 is SEHNR and CDR2 is FQNEAQ (reference sequence).

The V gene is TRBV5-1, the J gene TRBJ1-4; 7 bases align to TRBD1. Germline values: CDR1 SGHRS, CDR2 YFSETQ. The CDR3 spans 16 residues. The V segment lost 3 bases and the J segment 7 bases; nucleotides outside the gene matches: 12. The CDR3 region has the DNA TGCGCCAGCAGCTCAGAGCCAGGGGGGAAATCTGAAAAACTGTTTTTT. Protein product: CASSSEPGGKSEKLFF.